This TCR beta chain was identified during a study of blood T cell repertoires in COVID-19. Study-wide background: Specimens from acute and convalescent COVID-19 originated in the United States, Italy and Spain. The cDNA or gDNA used as material had been derived from T cells, B-cell-depleted T cells, or PBMCs.

Germline V gene lookup returns CDR1 LNHNV and CDR2 YYDKDF (reference sequence). V dropped 0 bases and J dropped 1; count of bases not matched to a gene: 4. The CDR3 spans 16 residues. The data were produced by immunoSEQ multiplex PCR, yet TCRdb's version contains in-frame clones alone and is incomplete. This sample has 90,000 to 150,000 clones, with roughly 81% found just once. The sample taken for sequencing was peripheral blood. The TCR sequence derives from a human donor in a cohort sampled during active COVID-19. This chain links TRBV15 with TRBJ2-7; 9 positions agree with TRBD1. The CDR3 DNA is TGTGCCACCAGCAGAGATCTCGGGACAGGGTCCTACGAGCAGTACTTC. Protein product: CATSRDLGTGSYEQYF.